Listed below are T cell receptor beta chains from one sample, sequenced in a study of T cells in Graves' hyperthyroidism and ophthalmopathy. MiXCR, run by TCRdb on the multiplex PCR reads, gives a single entry per CDR3 protein. The table lists under 650,000 distinct CDR3 sequences, roughly 15% of them singletons. Sample: blood. The source is a woman aged 30 to 39 with Graves' hyperthyroidism. Both conserved end residues are part of each CDR3. The D gene is left open where the match is weak. Clone size, where shown, is once, few, many, or a class for clones that have expanded.

many	NA	TRBJ2-7	TRBV27	CASSWGGVGNYEQYF	TGTGCCAGCAGTTGGGGCGGGGTCGGTAACTACGAGCAGTACTTC
many	NA	TRBJ2-2	TRBV6-2/TRBV6-3	CASSYGSYRDTGELFF	TGTGCCAGCAGTTACGGGAGTTATCGTGACACCGGGGAGCTGTTTTTT
few	TRBD2	TRBJ2-7	TRBV20-1	CSAPLAGLYEQYF	TGCAGTGCTCCATTAGCGGGACTCTACGAGCAGTACTTC
NA	TRBD2	TRBJ2-3	TRBV28	CASSLPLIPTSGMNTDTQYF	TGTGCCAGCAGTTTACCCCTGATCCCGACTAGCGGTATGAACACAGATACGCAGTATTTT
NA	NA	TRBJ2-7	TRBV7-9	CASRFGVGEQYF	TGTGCCAGCCGTTTCGGGGTGGGGGAGCAGTACTTC
many	TRBD2	TRBJ2-1	TRBV6-1	CASTYGGGPSYNEQFF	TGTGCCAGCACCTACGGGGGGGGTCCCTCCTACAATGAGCAGTTCTTC
NA	TRBD1	TRBJ2-2	TRBV11-2	CASSQDVRDREAGELFF	TGTGCCAGCAGCCAAGACGTCCGGGACAGGGAGGCCGGGGAGCTGTTTTTT
many	NA	TRBJ2-5	TRBV6-5	CASSYSRGRGETQYF	TGTGCCAGCAGTTACTCGCGAGGTAGAGGGGAGACCCAGTACTTC
NA	NA	TRBJ2-3	TRBV15	CATSIPDGTDTQCF	TGTGCCACCAGCATCCCTGATGGCACAGATACGCAGTGTTTT
NA	NA	TRBJ2-7	TRBV28	CASSPRDNTYEQYF	TGTGCCAGCAGTCCCCGGGACAATACCTACGAGCAGTACTTC
many	NA	TRBJ1-2	TRBV28	CASSEPLRYRMNYGYTF	TGTGCCAGCAGCGAACCCCTCAGGTACAGGATGAACTATGGCTACACCTTC
many	TRBD2	TRBJ2-3	TRBV27	CASSLRPSGNTQYF	TGTGCCAGCAGTTTGAGGCCTAGCGGTAATACGCAGTATTTT
NA	NA	TRBJ2-4	TRBV4-1	CASSHFRGIAKNIQYF	TGCGCCAGCAGCCATTTCCGGGGGATAGCCAAAAACATTCAGTACTTC
NA	NA	TRBJ2-2	TRBV19	CASRGNTRGVGELFF	TGTGCCAGTAGAGGGAACACAAGAGGAGTAGGGGAGCTGTTTTTT
few	TRBD2	TRBJ2-1	TRBV12-3/TRBV12-4	CASSSPAGGTYNEQFF	TGTGCCAGCAGTTCGCCAGCGGGAGGGACGTACAATGAGCAGTTCTTC
many	NA	TRBJ2-1	TRBV7-9	CASSATGGTYNEQFF	TGTGCCAGCAGCGCCACGGGCGGGACATACAATGAGCAGTTCTTC
many	NA	TRBJ2-5	TRBV7-9	CASSGRLGVRETQYF	TGTGCCAGCAGCGGACGACTAGGTGTCCGGGAGACCCAGTACTTC
few	TRBD1	TRBJ2-4	TRBV29-1	CSVVTGLAKNIQYF	TGCAGCGTTGTGACAGGGCTAGCCAAAAACATTCAGTACTTC
few	NA	TRBJ1-4	TRBV12-3/TRBV12-4	CASSFYEKLFF	TGTGCCAGCAGTTTTTATGAAAAACTGTTTTTT
NA	TRBD2	TRBJ2-1	TRBV7-8	CASSPALAGTYEQFF	TGTGCCAGCAGCCCTGCTTTAGCGGGGACCTACGAGCAGTTCTTC
NA	NA	TRBJ2-3	TRBV5-4	CASSWDTTDTQYF	TGTGCCAGCAGCTGGGACACAACAGATACGCAGTATTTT
NA	NA	TRBJ1-6	TRBV5-4	CASSLKAGSPLHF	TGTGCCAGCAGCTTGAAGGCGGGCTCACCCCTCCACTTT
many	NA	TRBJ1-5	TRBV28	CASSLEGRDQPQHF	TGTGCCAGCAGTTTAGAGGGGCGGGATCAGCCCCAGCATTTT
few	NA	TRBJ2-6	TRBV15	CATSSTSWFSGANVLTF	TGTGCCACCAGCAGTACCAGTTGGTTCTCTGGGGCCAACGTCCTGACTTTC
many	TRBD2	TRBJ2-3	TRBV7-9	CASSPKAGVFTDTQYF	TGTGCCAGCAGTCCCAAAGCGGGAGTTTTTACAGATACGCAGTATTTT
many	TRBD1	TRBJ2-7	TRBV7-2	CASSPKTDRGGGEQYF	TGTGCCAGCAGCCCAAAGACAGACAGGGGAGGAGGCGAGCAGTACTTC
many	NA	TRBJ2-7	TRBV27	CASRRDRISSYEQYF	TGTGCCAGCAGACGGGACCGAATTAGCTCCTACGAGCAGTACTTC
many	TRBD2	TRBJ2-5	TRBV24-1	CAGLVGQETQYF	TGTGCCGGACTAGTGGGGCAAGAGACCCAGTACTTC
NA	TRBD2	TRBJ2-1	TRBV24-1	CATSGAWGTSRPGEQFF	TGTGCCACCAGTGGGGCCTGGGGGACTAGCCGACCTGGGGAGCAGTTCTTC
once	NA	TRBJ1-3	TRBV5-1	CASSPGQNTIYF	TGTGCCAGCAGCCCTGGTCAAAACACCATATATTTT
NA	NA	TRBJ1-1	TRBV28	CASSLIWDTEAFF	TGTGCCAGCAGTTTAATCTGGGACACTGAAGCTTTCTTT
few	NA	TRBJ1-5	TRBV20-1	CSARDLTDEPQHF	TGCAGTGCTAGAGATTTAACGGACGAGCCCCAGCATTTT